This T cell receptor beta chain was identified during a study of T cells after posttransplantation cyclophosphamide. On the day of bone marrow donation, the related graft donor provided peripheral blood. This clone was recorded once. The antigen remains unidentified. Study-wide findings and caveats: Recipient CMV seropositivity and CMV reactivation strongly tracked TRB clonality. Later post-transplant blood repertoires were often dominated by donor CD8+ memory clones.

Clones were read by immunoSEQ multiplex PCR, and TCRdb kept only the in-frame ones, dropping some. The sample contains over 5,500 clones, 75% to 95% of which appear only once. This clonotype was obtained from a woman aged 50 to 60 in good health and a related stem cell transplant donor. The source material was CD4+ T cells sorted from blood.

DNA of the CDR3: TGCGCCAGCAGCATATCAGGGGGACAGTACGAGCAGTACTTC. Its protein product is CASSISGGQYEQYF. The rearrangement uses TRBV5-1 and TRBJ2-7, with 7 nucleotides matching TRBD1. Germline CDR1 SGHRS, CDR2 YFSETQ. CDR3 size: 14 residues. With 4 bases clipped from V and 4 bases from J, the junction kept 8 bases outside the gene matches.